Reported below is one T cell receptor beta chain. This clone was counted between two and nine times. Its specific antigen is unknown. No qualities accompany the bases; no much larger clone lies one base away. Library generation was performed with the immunoSEQ multiplex PCR assay. A mixture of 60 forward primers for TCR Vbeta segments and 13 reverse primers for TCR Jbeta segments was used in the multiplex PCR. The CDR3 region of rearranged TCR beta genes was amplified from genomic DNA by a multiplex PCR assay. The Illumina HiSeq System was used to sequence the amplified TCR beta libraries as 87-base-pair reads. Concerning the study's data processing: Across the 666 repertoires, a later analysis counted around 80 million unique TCR beta chains, 8.5 million to 12 million of which were shared by at least two donors. A nearest-neighbor algorithm error-corrected the raw reads and collapsed the reads into unique sequences, merging closely related sequences to remove PCR and sequencing errors. To assign V, D and J gene segments, CDR3 sequences were aligned to IMGT reference sequences. Each retained sequence needed at least a six-nucleotide match to both a V gene segment and a J gene segment. Rearrangements were classified as productive when the CDR3 lacked stop codons and remained in frame with V and J, and all other rearrangements were classified as non-productive. CDR3 was defined by IMGT convention, running from the second conserved V-encoded cysteine to the conserved J-encoded phenylalanine. Sequences without an unambiguous match to a single V gene segment were excluded from the earlier analysis of several hundred of the donors. An earlier analysis of several hundred of the donors called V segments functional above 56.7% productive rearrangements and segregating when the between-donor standard deviation exceeded 5%. A statistical classification framework was developed to diagnose cytomegalovirus status using the catalog of TCR beta chain sequences. In a later analysis, V and J genes were assigned by comparing TCR nucleotide sequences against IMGT/GENE-DB human TR gene sequences. In a later analysis, CDR3 sequences and most-parsimonious VDJ recombination scenarios were assigned using the TCRdist pipeline. In a later analysis, each TCR beta chain was defined by its CDR3 amino acid sequence together with its V-gene family, and reads lacking a unique V-gene family were excluded. A later analysis removed 500 to 600 highly shared, low-generation-probability nucleotide sequences to deal with suspected cross-contamination and a sequencing artifact. In a later analysis, a clonal expansion index was calculated for each public chain from normalized within-repertoire ranks of inferred template counts. In a later analysis, generation probabilities were computed using a VDJ recombination model fitted to out-of-frame rearrangements, and the results were checked against IGoR. In a later analysis, hypergeometric tests were used to score TCR-TCR, TCR-HLA and TCR-CMV co-occurrence, with a repertoire-size bias correction applied to TCR pairs. A later analysis estimated false discovery rates by permuting HLA or CMV assignments 20 times. A later analysis grouped co-occurring TCRs with DBSCAN, adding TCRdist sequence similarity when clustering within HLA-allele-positive subsets. Repertoires with fewer than 30,000 or more than 120,000 public chains were left out of co-occurrence clustering, as were about 5 repertoires with anomalous nucleotide sharing. TCRdb provides this immuneACCESS table in a form limited to in-frame rearrangements. Some clones are lacking; in checked studies, under half of them reflect an unresolved V gene, and why the rest are absent is not known. V and J calls and clone size are given by that table; D and trimming were obtained from the DNA. A total of around 150,000 clones appear in this sample, about 77% of them only once. 6% to 8% of the sample is taken by the ten largest.

The data are from a study of cytomegalovirus exposure and HLA in healthy donors listed by TCRdb under 2017. Some background on the complete study: In an earlier analysis of some 550 of the donors, 276 Gb of sequence data and 90 million to 120 million unique TCR beta sequences from 180 million or so T cells were reported. An early release that covered 640 HLA-typed donors contained around 330 gigabases of sequencing data and roughly 84 million unique TCR sequences. Of the 398 genotyped donors, 81% were placed in the genetic ancestry cluster associated with self-reported Caucasian donors. The study aimed to test whether signatures of past pathogen exposure could be identified by cataloging public T cell receptors. The study used immunosequencing to profile the T cell repertoires of approximately 690 subjects and linked those repertoires to cytomegalovirus serostatus. Along with the 666-subject first cohort, a separate validation cohort of 120 different subjects was used. To predict cytomegalovirus infection status, the study brought together high-throughput TCR immunosequencing, statistical association of individual TCRs with disease status, and machine learning. A later analysis re-analyzed previously published TCR beta repertoires from 600 to 850 donors and added high-resolution HLA genotyping to study TCR occurrence patterns. Rather than using new phenotypic data, the later analysis identified candidate immune exposures from TCR beta sequences and from how often those sequences occurred across donors. An earlier analysis of nearly 600 of the donors applied high-throughput TCR beta sequencing to assess whether each TCR beta V gene segment acted as functional or pseudogenic. Alongside the repertoire data, information on donor age, sex, ethnicity and CMV serostatus was compiled. A later genetic analysis took genome-wide SNP genotypes for about three fifths of the roughly 700 donors and used that subset as a discovery cohort. Every discovery cohort repertoire had been produced on one sequencing platform. HLA typing included class I and class II loci at four-digit resolution. The number of typed donors differed by locus: 629-630 for A, B, C, DRB1 and DQB1; approximately 530 for DQA1; around 580 for DPA1; and some 450 for DPB1. A few DR-DQ haplotypes were treated as single units for association and clustering because of strong linkage in the cohort. Among around 400 genotyped donors of the cohort, an average of approximately 220,000 unique TCR beta nucleotide sequences was sequenced per donor, of which about 19% were non-productive.

General study outcomes and caveats: The classifier was reported to diagnose cytomegalovirus status with high specificity and sensitivity in both the original cohort and the validation cohort. A later analysis found that HLA-associated TCR beta chains were more clonally expanded and had lower generation probabilities than equally common non-associated chains. A later analysis reported that several top co-occurrence clusters appeared linked to parvovirus B19, influenza, CMV and Epstein-Barr virus. Most TCR sequences were observed very rarely across donors, whereas some public TCRs were present in many individuals. A cluster of highly shared sequence variants was judged likely to represent a technical artifact of the sequencing pipeline. In a later analysis, the rate of TCR association differed among HLA loci, with DRB1 alleles having the most associated TCRs and HLA-C alleles having the fewest. Strong co-occurrence of HLA alleles, especially DR and DQ, made assigning TCR associations to individual alleles difficult. Because some donors lacked HLA typing at each locus, the association tests relied only on the typed subset. According to a later analysis, most CMV-associated TCR beta chains appeared to be HLA-restricted, and the HLA associations seemed to be driven largely by CMV exposure. Correlated functional status among segregating V segments might be attributable to linkage disequilibrium, but an unknown experimental factor could not be ruled out. In this cohort, only TCR beta chains were sequenced, and detectable features were limited by the absence of alpha or paired-chain data. Roughly uniform sequencing depth across donors was assumed in presence/absence analyses, although this assumption may not hold. An earlier analysis of around 540 of the donors showed that most TCR beta V segments appeared in productive rearrangements either about 87% or about 30% of the time, which broadly matched IMGT annotations. A further reported finding was that TCR beta sequences accurately predicted the HLA-A and HLA-B alleles for most subjects in the first cohort. The only immune exposure information available for the cohort was CMV serostatus. The study gave a list of about 150 TCR beta chains associated with cytomegalovirus. A later genetic analysis reported fewer N-insertions in productive TCRs among donors in an Asian-associated ancestry cluster than the roughly 720-donor mean. In a later analysis, 16,951 TCR beta sequences were associated with specific HLA alleles at a false discovery rate of 0.05. It was suggested by the authors that the approach could potentially be generalized to other disease states and immunological phenotypes. Because counts were too low, about 15 rarely observed V segments, including chromosome 9 orphons, were left out of the earlier analysis of roughly 600 of the donors. A few of the identified cytomegalovirus-associated TCR beta chains were confirmed in vitro to be specific for cytomegalovirus antigens. A later genetic analysis associated a missense DCLRE1C variant with V-gene and J-gene trimming of TCR beta chains, and an independent cohort replicated the association.

In total, more than 500 healthy bone marrow donors made up the cohort. At the time of sampling, every cohort member was nominally healthy, though immune exposures that went unrecorded were likely present. The donor was CMV seropositive and belonged to the group of about 290 seropositive cohort members. Every donor gave a peripheral blood sample, and the peripheral blood mononuclear cells from that sample were used for TCR beta sequencing. Genomic DNA was extracted from the blood cell samples with the Qiagen DNeasy Blood Extraction Kit. This receptor was obtained from a male donor in good health and CMV-seropositive. The specimen sequenced was PBMCs.

This receptor carries the CDR3 CASREQGSHYEQYF. The DNA sequence reads TGTGCCAGCAGGGAACAGGGGAGCCACTACGAGCAGTACTTC. The receptor chain draws on TRBV2 and TRBJ2-7, with 7 bases aligning to TRBD1. In the germline V gene, CDR1 corresponds to SNHLY and CDR2 to FYNNEI. There are 14 amino acids in the CDR3, from cysteine to phenylalanine inclusive. The retained sequence is limited to the CDR3, 42 bases, with the frame set at the first base. At the junction V is shortened by 6 bases and J by 3 bases; bases outside the gene matches: 8.